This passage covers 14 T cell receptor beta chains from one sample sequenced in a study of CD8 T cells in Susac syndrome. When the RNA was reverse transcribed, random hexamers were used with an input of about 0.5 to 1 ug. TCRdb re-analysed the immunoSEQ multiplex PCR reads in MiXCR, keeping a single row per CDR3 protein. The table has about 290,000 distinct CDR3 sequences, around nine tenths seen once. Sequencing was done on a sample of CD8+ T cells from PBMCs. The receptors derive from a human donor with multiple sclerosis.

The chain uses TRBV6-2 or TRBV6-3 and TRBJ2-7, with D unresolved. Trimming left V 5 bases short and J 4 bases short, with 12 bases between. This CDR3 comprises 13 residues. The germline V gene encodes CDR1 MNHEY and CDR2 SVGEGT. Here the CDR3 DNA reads TGTGCCAGCAGTCACACCGACGGTTACGAGCAGTACTTC. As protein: CASSHTDGYEQYF.

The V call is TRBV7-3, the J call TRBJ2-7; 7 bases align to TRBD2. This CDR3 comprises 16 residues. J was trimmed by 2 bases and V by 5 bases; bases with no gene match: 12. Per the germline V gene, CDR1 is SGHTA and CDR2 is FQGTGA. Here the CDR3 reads CASSPHGGSGPYEQYF. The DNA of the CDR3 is TGTGCCAGCAGCCCCCACGGCGGGAGCGGTCCCTACGAGCAGTACTTC.

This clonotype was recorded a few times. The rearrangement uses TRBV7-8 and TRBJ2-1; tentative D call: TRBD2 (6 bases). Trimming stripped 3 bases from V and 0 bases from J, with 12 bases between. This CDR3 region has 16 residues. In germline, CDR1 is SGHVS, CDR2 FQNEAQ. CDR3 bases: TGTGCCAGCAGCTTGTGGGCGGGAAGCTCCTACAATGAGCAGTTCTTC. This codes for CASSLWAGSSYNEQFF. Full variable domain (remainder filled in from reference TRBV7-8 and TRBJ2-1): GAGVSQSPRYKVAKRGQDVALRCDPISGHVSLFWYQQALGQGPEFLTYFQNEAQLDKSGLPSDRFFAERPEGSVSTLKIQRTQQEDSAVYLCASSLWAGSSYNEQFFGPGTRLTVL.

The CDR3 sequence is CSARPMGRGLAGLSSYNEQFF. CDR3 sequence (DNA): TGCAGTGCTAGGCCCATGGGAAGGGGACTAGCGGGCCTAAGCTCCTACAATGAGCAGTTCTTC. V and J are TRBV20-1 and TRBJ2-1; 12 bases agree with TRBD2. Germline CDR1 is DFQATT and CDR2 is SNEGSKA (reference sequence). This CDR3 region has 21 residues. After removal of 3 bases from V and 0 bases from J, the junction contained 18 bases not matched to a gene.

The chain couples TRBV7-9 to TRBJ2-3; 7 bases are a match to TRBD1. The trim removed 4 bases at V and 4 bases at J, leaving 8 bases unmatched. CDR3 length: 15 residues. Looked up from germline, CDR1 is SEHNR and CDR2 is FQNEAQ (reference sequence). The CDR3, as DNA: TGTGCCAGCAGCTCCGGACAGGAAGGGGCAGATACGCAGTATTTT. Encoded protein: CASSSGQEGADTQYF.

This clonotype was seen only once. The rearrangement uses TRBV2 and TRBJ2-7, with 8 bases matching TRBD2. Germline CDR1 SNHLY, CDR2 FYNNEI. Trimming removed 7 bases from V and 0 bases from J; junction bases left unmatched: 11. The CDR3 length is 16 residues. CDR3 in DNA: TGTGCCAGCATGGAAGGTAGGACTAGCTTCTCCTACGAGCAGTACTTC. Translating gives CASMEGRTSFSYEQYF.

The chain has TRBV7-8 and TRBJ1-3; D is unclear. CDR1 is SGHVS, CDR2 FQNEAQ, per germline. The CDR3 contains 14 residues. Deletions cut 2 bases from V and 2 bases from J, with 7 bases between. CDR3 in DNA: TGTGCCAGCAGCTTAAGTGTGGCTGGAAACACCATATATTTT. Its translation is CASSLSVAGNTIYF. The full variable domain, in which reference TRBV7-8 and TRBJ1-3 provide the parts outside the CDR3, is GAGVSQSPRYKVAKRGQDVALRCDPISGHVSLFWYQQALGQGPEFLTYFQNEAQLDKSGLPSDRFFAERPEGSVSTLKIQRTQQEDSAVYLCASSLSVAGNTIYFGEGSWLTVV.

CDR3 nucleotide sequence: TGTGCCTGGAGTCTCGGGGGCACAGATACGCAGTATTTT. Its translation is CAWSLGGTDTQYF. The V and J genes are TRBV30 and TRBJ2-3, with D maybe TRBD2 (5 bases). Germline loops: CDR1 GTSNPN, CDR2 SVGIG (reference sequence). This CDR3 is 13 amino acids long. V gave up 2 bases and J gave up 1 base, with 7 bases separating them.

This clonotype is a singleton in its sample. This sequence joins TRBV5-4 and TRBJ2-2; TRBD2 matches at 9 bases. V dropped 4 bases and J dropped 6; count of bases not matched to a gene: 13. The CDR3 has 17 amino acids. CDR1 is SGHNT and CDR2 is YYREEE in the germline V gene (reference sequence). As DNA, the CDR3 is TGTGCCAGCAGCCTCCTGGCGGGGGGGGTTTGGGCCGGGGAGCTGTTTTTT. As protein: CASSLLAGGVWAGELFF.

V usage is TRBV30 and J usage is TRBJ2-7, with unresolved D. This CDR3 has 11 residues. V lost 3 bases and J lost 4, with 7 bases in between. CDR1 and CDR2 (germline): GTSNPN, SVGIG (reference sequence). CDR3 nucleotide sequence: TGTGCCTGGAGAATATCGTACGAGCAGTACTTC. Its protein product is CAWRISYEQYF.

The CDR3 DNA is TGTGCCAGCAGTGAAGTGGGGACAGGCATGGGAGCTTTCTTT. It codes for CASSEVGTGMGAFF. The chain couples TRBV25-1 to TRBJ1-1; TRBD1 aligns across 8 bases. Germline V CDR1 and CDR2: MGHDK, SYGVNS. The CDR3 sequence is 14 residues long. V lost 2 bases and J lost 10; bases outside the gene matches: 9. Based on the CDR3 plus reference TRBV25-1 and TRBJ1-1, the full variable domain is EADIYQTPRYLVIGTGKKITLECSQTMGHDKMYWYQQDPGMELHLIHYSYGVNSTEKGDLSSESTVSRIRTEHFPLTLESARPSHTSQYLCASSEVGTGMGAFFGQGTRLTVV.

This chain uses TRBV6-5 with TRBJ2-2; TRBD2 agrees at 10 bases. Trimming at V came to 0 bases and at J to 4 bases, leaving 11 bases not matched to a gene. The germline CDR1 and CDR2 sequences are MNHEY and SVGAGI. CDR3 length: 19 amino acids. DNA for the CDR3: TGTGCCAGCAGTTACTCACTAGCGGGGAGGCTAGATAGCACCGGGGAGCTGTTTTTT. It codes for CASSYSLAGRLDSTGELFF.

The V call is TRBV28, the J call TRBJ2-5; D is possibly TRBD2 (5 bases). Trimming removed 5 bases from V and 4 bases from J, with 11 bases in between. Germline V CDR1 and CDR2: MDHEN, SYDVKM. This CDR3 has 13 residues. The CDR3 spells CASSREGGETQYF. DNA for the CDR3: TGTGCCAGCAGTAGAGAGGGTGGAGAGACCCAGTACTTC.

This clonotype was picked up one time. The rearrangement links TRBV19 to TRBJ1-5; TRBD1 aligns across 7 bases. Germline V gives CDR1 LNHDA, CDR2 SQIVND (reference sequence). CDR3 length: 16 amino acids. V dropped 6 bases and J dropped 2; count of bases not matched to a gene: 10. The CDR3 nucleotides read TGTGCCAGTAGAGGCCCCGGGCAGGGGGGCAATCAGCCCCAGCATTTT. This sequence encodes CASRGPGQGGNQPQHF. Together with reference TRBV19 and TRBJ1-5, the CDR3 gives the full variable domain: DGGITQSPKYLFRKEGQNVTLSCEQNLNHDAMYWYRQDPGQGLRLIYYSQIVNDFQKGDIAEGYSVSREKKESFPLTVTSAQKNPTAFYLCASRGPGQGGNQPQHFGDGTRLSIL.